What follows describes a single T cell receptor (beta chain). These data originate in a study of T-cell memory formation after mild COVID-19. The CDR3 sequence is 15 residues long. CDR1 is SGHVS and CDR2 is FNYEAQ in the germline V gene. V dropped 5 bases and J dropped 0; count of bases not matched to a gene: 6. MiXCR, run by TCRdb on the 5' RACE reads, gives a single entry per CDR3 protein. The sample lists roughly 170,000 distinct CDR3 sequences, approximately 18% occurring once. What was sequenced was PBMCs or a T cell subset sorted from them (not recorded which). The source is a young man who had mild COVID-19 (a few samples of this study predate the infection). Cell type and time point are not known. The chain employs TRBV7-6 and TRBJ2-5, with 7 bases matching TRBD1. As DNA, the CDR3 is TGTGCCAGCAGCACTCAGACAGGGTACCAAGAGACCCAGTACTTC. Amino acid sequence: CASSTQTGYQETQYF.